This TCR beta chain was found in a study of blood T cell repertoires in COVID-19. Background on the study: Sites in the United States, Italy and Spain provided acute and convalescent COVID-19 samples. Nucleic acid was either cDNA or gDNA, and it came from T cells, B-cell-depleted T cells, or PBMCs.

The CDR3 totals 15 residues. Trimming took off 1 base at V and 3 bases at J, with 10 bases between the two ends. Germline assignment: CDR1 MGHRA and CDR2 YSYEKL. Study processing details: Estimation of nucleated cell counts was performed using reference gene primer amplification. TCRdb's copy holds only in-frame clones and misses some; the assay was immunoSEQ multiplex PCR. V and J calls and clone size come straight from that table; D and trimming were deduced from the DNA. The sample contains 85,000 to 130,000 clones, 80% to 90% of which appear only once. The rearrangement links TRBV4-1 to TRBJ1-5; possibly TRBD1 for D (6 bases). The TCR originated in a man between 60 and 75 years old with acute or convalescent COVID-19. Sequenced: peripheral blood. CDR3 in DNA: TGCGCCAGCAGCCAAGGCAGGGGACCCAATCAGCCCCAGCATTTT. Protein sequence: CASSQGRGPNQPQHF.